This T cell receptor (beta chain) emerged from a study of CD8 T cells in ankylosing spondylitis. Study-wide points: A TCR beta motif of eight highly homologous variants appeared characteristic of ankylosing spondylitis blood. Reports of some motif variants in reactive arthritis synovial fluid and blood predate this one.

One entry per CDR3 protein, called by TCRdb with MiXCR from the 5' RACE reads. Among 100,000 to 150,000 distinct CDR3 sequences, 17% were seen once, and the ten largest hold roughly 30%. The CDR3 contains 14 residues. Losses at the gene ends were 7 bases for V and 7 bases for J; bases not matched to a gene: 9. Germline values: CDR1 LNHDA, CDR2 SQIVND (reference sequence). About this clonotype itself: The target antigen is unknown.

This TCR came from a male donor with ankylosing spondylitis. The genes are TRBV19 and TRBJ2-3; TRBD2 matches 9 bases. Sequencing was done on a sample of blood, either unsorted or a sorted T cell fraction (not recorded which). CDR3 residues: CASKQREVVHTQYF. The CDR3 nucleotides are TGTGCCAGTAAACAGCGGGAGGTCGTTCATACGCAGTATTTT. Based on the CDR3 plus reference TRBV19 and TRBJ2-3, the full variable domain is DGGITQSPKYLFRKEGQNVTLSCEQNLNHDAMYWYRQDPGQGLRLIYYSQIVNDFQKGDIAEGYSVSREKKESFPLTVTSAQKNPTAFYLCASKQREVVHTQYFGPGTRLTVL.